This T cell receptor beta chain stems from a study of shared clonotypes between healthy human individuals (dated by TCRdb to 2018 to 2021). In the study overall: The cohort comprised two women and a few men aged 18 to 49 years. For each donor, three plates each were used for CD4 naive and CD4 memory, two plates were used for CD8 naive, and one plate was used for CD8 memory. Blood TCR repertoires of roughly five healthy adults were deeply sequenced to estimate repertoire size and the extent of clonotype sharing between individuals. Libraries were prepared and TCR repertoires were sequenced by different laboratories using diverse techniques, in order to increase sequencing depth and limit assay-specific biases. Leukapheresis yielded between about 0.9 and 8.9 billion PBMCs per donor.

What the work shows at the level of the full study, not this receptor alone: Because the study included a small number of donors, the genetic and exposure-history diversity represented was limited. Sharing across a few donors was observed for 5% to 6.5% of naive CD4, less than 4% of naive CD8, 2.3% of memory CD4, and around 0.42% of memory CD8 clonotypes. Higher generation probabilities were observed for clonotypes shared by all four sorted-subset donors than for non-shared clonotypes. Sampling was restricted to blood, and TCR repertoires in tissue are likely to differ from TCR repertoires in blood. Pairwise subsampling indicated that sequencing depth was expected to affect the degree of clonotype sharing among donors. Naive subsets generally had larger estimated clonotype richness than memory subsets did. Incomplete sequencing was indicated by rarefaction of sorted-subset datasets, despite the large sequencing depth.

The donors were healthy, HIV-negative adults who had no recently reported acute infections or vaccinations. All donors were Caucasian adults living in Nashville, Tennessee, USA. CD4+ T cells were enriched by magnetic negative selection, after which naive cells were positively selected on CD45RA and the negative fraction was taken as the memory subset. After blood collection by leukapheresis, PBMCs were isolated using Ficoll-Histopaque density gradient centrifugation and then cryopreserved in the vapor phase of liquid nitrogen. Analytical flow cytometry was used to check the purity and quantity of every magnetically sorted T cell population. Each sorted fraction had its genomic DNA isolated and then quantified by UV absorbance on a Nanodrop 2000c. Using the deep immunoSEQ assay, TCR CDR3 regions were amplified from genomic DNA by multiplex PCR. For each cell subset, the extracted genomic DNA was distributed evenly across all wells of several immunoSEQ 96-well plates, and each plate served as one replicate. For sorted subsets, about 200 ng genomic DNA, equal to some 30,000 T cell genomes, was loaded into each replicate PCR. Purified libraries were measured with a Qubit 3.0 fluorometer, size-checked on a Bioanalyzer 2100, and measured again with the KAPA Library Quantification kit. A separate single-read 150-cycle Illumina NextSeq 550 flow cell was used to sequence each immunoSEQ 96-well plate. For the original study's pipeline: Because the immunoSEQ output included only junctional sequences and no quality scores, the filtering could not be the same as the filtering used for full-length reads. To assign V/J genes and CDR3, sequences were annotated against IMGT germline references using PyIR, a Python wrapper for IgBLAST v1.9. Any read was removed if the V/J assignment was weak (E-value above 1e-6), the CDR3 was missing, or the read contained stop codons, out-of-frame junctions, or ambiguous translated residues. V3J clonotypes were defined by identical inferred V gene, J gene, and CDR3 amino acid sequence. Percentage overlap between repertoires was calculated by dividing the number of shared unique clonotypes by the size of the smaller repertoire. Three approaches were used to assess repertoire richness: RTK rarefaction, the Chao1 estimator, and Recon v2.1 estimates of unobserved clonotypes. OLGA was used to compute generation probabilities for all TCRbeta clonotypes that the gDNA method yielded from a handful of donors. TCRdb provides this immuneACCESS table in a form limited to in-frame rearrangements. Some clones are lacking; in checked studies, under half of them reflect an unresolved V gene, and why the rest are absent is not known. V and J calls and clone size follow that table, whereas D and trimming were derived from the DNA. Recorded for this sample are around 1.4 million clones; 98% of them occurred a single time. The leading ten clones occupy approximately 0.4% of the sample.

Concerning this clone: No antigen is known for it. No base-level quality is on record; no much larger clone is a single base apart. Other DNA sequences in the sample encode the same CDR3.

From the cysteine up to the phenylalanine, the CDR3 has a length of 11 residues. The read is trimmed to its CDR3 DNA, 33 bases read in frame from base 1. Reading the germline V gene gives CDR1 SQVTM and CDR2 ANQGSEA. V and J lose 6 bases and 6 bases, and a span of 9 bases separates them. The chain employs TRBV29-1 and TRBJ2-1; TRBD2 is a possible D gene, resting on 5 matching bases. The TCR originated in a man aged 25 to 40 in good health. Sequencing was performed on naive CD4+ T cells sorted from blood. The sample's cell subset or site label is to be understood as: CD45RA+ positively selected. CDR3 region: CSVGNSNEQFF. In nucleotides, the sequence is TGCAGCGTCGGGAATTCCAATGAGCAGTTCTTC.